Shown below are 4 T cell receptor beta chains from a single sample sequenced in a study of T cell repertoires in cytomegalovirus infection. TCRdb redid the calling of the reads with MiXCR, one entry per CDR3 protein. The sample consists of about 110,000 distinct CDR3 sequences, about 30% of them appearing once. Their recognized antigens are unknown. This sample comprised CD8+ T cells from cultured PBMCs, obtained from culture after CMV antigen stimulation. The receptors here all came from a human donor in good health (CMV status not recorded). Some clones in this sample may be carry-over from other donors' samples.

This clonotype occurred a few times. The rearrangement uses TRBV27 and TRBJ2-1, with 9 positions matching TRBD1. This CDR3 comprises 14 residues. Germline loops: CDR1 MNHEY, CDR2 SMNVEV (reference sequence). The V gene end was trimmed by 6 bases and the J gene end by 6 bases; junction bases not matched to a gene: 6. The CDR3 reads CASSSGQGINEQFF. Here the CDR3 DNA reads TGTGCCAGCAGCTCGGGACAGGGTATCAATGAGCAGTTCTTC.

The rearrangement uses TRBV19 and TRBJ2-1; TRBD2 aligns across 10 bases. Looked up from germline, CDR1 is LNHDA and CDR2 is SQIVND (reference sequence). The CDR3 has 15 amino acids. The ends lost 7 bases at V and 10 bases at J; junction bases unmatched: 13. For the CDR3, the DNA is TGTGCCAGTATTTTATCAGCGGGGGGGCTAGGGGAGCAGTTCTTC. Amino acids: CASILSAGGLGEQFF.

The rearrangement links TRBV6-1 to TRBJ2-3; 10 bases are shared with TRBD1. This CDR3 is 16 amino acids long. Germline lookup yields CDR1 MNHNS and CDR2 SASEGT. After removal of 5 bases from V and 6 bases from J, the junction contained 11 bases not matched to a gene. The CDR3 is CASSPTLTGGADTQYF. Here the CDR3 DNA reads TGTGCCAGCAGTCCAACCTTGACAGGGGGCGCGGATACGCAGTATTTT.

The genes are TRBV6-1 and TRBJ2-3; TRBD2 is a possible D gene (6 bases). CDR3 length equals 17 residues. V gave up 2 bases and J gave up 5 bases, with 20 bases separating them. Germline V gene lookup returns CDR1 MNHNS and CDR2 SASEGT. The DNA of the CDR3 is TGTGCCAGCAGTGAATCCATTGCGGGGCGGTCCATAGATACGCAGTATTTT. Translated, it gives CASSESIAGRSIDTQYF.